The 20 T cell receptor beta chains below were found in one sample sequenced in a study of T cells after yellow fever vaccination. TCRdb analysed the 5' RACE reads with MiXCR anew, one entry per CDR3 protein. The table has hundreds of thousands of distinct CDR3 sequences, around a fifth seen once; the top ten hold approximately 16%. The specimen was PBMCs, collected around 3 weeks after the first yellow fever vaccination. The receptors shown here come from a man between 18 and 29 years old who received the YFV17D yellow fever vaccine.

V usage is TRBV20-1 and J usage is TRBJ2-5; 7 positions agree with TRBD2. This CDR3 contains 15 residues. V shed 3 bases and J 2 bases; nucleotides not matched to a gene: 9. The germline V gene has CDR1 DFQATT and CDR2 SNEGSKA (reference sequence). CDR3 loop: CSAREDQRGQETQYF. The CDR3 coding sequence is TGCAGTGCTAGGGAGGATCAGCGGGGACAAGAGACCCAGTACTTC.

This chain connects TRBV29-1 to TRBJ2-2; D remains ambiguous. V dropped 1 base and J dropped 0 bases, with 6 bases sitting between them. The CDR3 covers 14 residues. Germline values: CDR1 SQVTM, CDR2 ANQGSEA. CDR3 nucleotide sequence: TGCAGCGTTGAAGGGCAGGCGAACACCGGGGAGCTGTTTTTT. Protein sequence: CSVEGQANTGELFF.

This clonotype was seen more than once but under ten times. The chain couples TRBV20-1 to TRBJ1-1; D is ambiguous. V gave up 5 bases and J gave up 10 bases, with 17 bases separating them. Germline V gene sequence: CDR1 DFQATT, CDR2 SNEGSKA (reference sequence). This CDR3 region has 12 residues. The CDR3 nucleotides read TGCAGTGCTCGCCCGCCAGGAGTCGGAGCTTTCTTT. Its translation: CSARPPGVGAFF.

This clonotype occurred a few times. This rearrangement joins TRBV6-1 to TRBJ2-4, with TRBD2 matching 13 bases. Germline lookup yields CDR1 MNHNS and CDR2 SASEGT. Germline trimming cut 9 bases from V and 9 bases from J; bases unmatched to any gene: 14. The CDR3 runs 16 residues. The CDR3: CASRSGTSGARSIQYF. DNA for the CDR3: TGTGCCAGTCGATCCGGGACTAGCGGGGCCCGCAGCATTCAGTACTTC.

The sample holds many counts of this clonotype. J is TRBJ2-5 and V is TRBV7-2; 7 bases fit TRBD1. In germline, CDR1 is SGHTA, CDR2 FQGNSA. This CDR3 has 13 amino acids. Losses at the gene ends were 5 bases for V and 2 bases for J; bases not matched to a gene: 2. The DNA for the CDR3 is TGTGCCAGCAGCCGGGACAGACAAGAGACCCAGTACTTC. Protein sequence: CASSRDRQETQYF.

This clonotype was observed a handful of times. The gene calls are TRBV6-2 or TRBV6-3 and TRBJ2-2; 9 positions match TRBD1. The CDR3 loop spans 15 amino acids. Germline V CDR1 and CDR2: MNHEY, SVGEGT. The V and J ends lost 6 bases and 6 bases, in that order; junction bases with no gene match: 8. Here the CDR3 reads CASSDRDRVPGELFF. DNA for the CDR3: TGTGCCAGCAGCGACCGGGACAGGGTTCCCGGGGAGCTGTTTTTT.

This clonotype was seen more than once but under ten times. For the CDR3, the DNA is TGTGCCAGCAGCTTAGCCCCCAGGGGCGCAGATACGCAGTATTTT. It is translated as CASSLAPRGADTQYF. V and J are TRBV7-2 and TRBJ2-3; D possibly corresponds to TRBD1 (6 bases). V was shortened by 0 bases and J by 4 bases, with 11 bases between the two germline ends. CDR3 length: 15 amino acids. Germline-derived CDR1 and CDR2 are SGHTA and FQGNSA.

The J gene is TRBJ2-3, the V gene TRBV7-9; D is perhaps TRBD2 (7 bases). The V gene's germline CDR1 is SEHNR and CDR2 FQNEAQ (reference sequence). With 8 bases removed from V and 5 bases from J, the gap between germline ends came to 14 bases. The CDR3 runs 13 residues. CDR3 loop: CASVRGAVDTQYF. DNA of the CDR3: TGTGCCAGCGTACGGGGGGCCGTAGATACGCAGTATTTT. Full variable domain (rest looked up from reference TRBV7-9 and TRBJ2-3): DTGVSQNPRHKITKRGQNVTFRCDPISEHNRLYWYRQTLGQGPEFLTYFQNEAQLEKSRLLSDRFSAERPKGSFSTLEIQRTEQGDSAMYLCASVRGAVDTQYFGPGTRLTVL.

V and J are TRBV5-6 and TRBJ2-1; TRBD1 might be the D (6 bases). This CDR3 contains 15 residues. Trimming left V 3 bases short and J 4 bases short, with 14 bases between. Germline V CDR1 and CDR2: SGHDT, YYEEEE. For the CDR3, the DNA is TGTGCCAGCAGCTACCAAAATGGACAGTACAATGAGCAGTTCTTC. The encoded protein is CASSYQNGQYNEQFF.

Only a few counts were recorded for this clonotype. The chain has TRBV20-1 and TRBJ2-1; D gene uncertain. Germline lookup yields CDR1 DFQATT and CDR2 SNEGSKA (reference sequence). This CDR3 has 15 residues. V was pared by 0 bases and J by 4 bases, with 13 bases between. The CDR3, as DNA: TGCAGTGCTAGAGATCGGGCAGAGCCATACAATGAGCAGTTCTTC. Its protein is CSARDRAEPYNEQFF.

The DNA of the CDR3 is TGTGCCAGCAGTGGGGACAGGGGAAGAGTTCGCAATCAGCCCCAGCATTTT. Amino acids: CASSGDRGRVRNQPQHF. This chain joins TRBV12-3 or TRBV12-4 and TRBJ1-5, with 10 bases aligning to TRBD1. V lost 5 bases and J lost 2; bases outside the gene matches: 9. The CDR3 sequence is 17 residues long.

V is TRBV9 and J is TRBJ2-1; D assignment may be TRBD1 or TRBD2 (5 bases each). V was trimmed by 3 bases and J by 5 bases, leaving 15 bases between them. The germline V gene encodes CDR1 SGDLS and CDR2 YYNGEE. The CDR3 sequence is 15 residues long. CDR3: CASSETGTADNEQFF. CDR3 sequence (DNA): TGTGCCAGCAGCGAGACCGGGACGGCAGACAATGAGCAGTTCTTC.

This clonotype was found a few times. The chain is built from TRBV4-3 and TRBJ2-2, with TRBD2 matching over 9 bases. The ends lost 1 base at V and 7 bases at J; junction bases unmatched: 13. Germline V gives CDR1 LGHNA, CDR2 YSLEER. The CDR3 is 18 residues long. In DNA form, the CDR3 reads TGCGCCAGCAGCCAAGCCTTTTCAGCGGGGGGCCCGATCGGGGAGCTGTTTTTT. It is translated as CASSQAFSAGGPIGELFF.

The sample holds many counts of this clonotype. This rearrangement joins TRBV4-3 to TRBJ2-2, with 13 bases aligning to TRBD2. CDR1 is LGHNA and CDR2 is YSLEER in the germline V gene. Unmatched junction bases numbered 11, after V lost 3 bases and J lost 7 bases. CDR3 length: 18 residues. The CDR3 DNA is TGCGCCAGCAGCCAGGAAACCGGGACTAGCGGGGAGGACGGGGAGCTGTTTTTT. Translation gives CASSQETGTSGEDGELFF.

The chain couples TRBV4-3 to TRBJ2-1; D gene ambiguous. The V end lost 0 bases, the J end lost 0 bases, and 12 bases lay between the germline ends. The CDR3 spans 17 residues. Germline values: CDR1 LGHNA, CDR2 YSLEER. The CDR3 protein is CASSQEIGRSSYNEQFF. CDR3 nucleotides: TGCGCCAGCAGCCAAGAGATTGGGCGAAGCTCCTACAATGAGCAGTTCTTC.

The CDR3 sequence: CAIYPGLAGGHADTQYF. Here the CDR3 DNA reads TGTGCCATCTACCCGGGACTAGCGGGGGGGCACGCAGATACGCAGTATTTT. The rearrangement joins TRBV27 to TRBJ2-3, with 16 bases aligning to TRBD2. Germline V gene data show CDR1 as MNHEY and CDR2 as SMNVEV (reference sequence). The CDR3 sequence is 17 residues long. Losses at the gene ends were 10 bases for V and 4 bases for J; bases not matched to a gene: 11.

This clonotype was observed a handful of times. The genes are TRBV27 and TRBJ2-4, with TRBD1 identical over 8 bases. The CDR3 loop spans 14 amino acids. Germline V gene lookup returns CDR1 MNHEY and CDR2 SMNVEV (reference sequence). V shed 3 bases, J shed 6 bases, and the junction held 4 bases outside the gene matches. DNA for the CDR3: TGTGCCAGCAGTTTCAGAGGACAGGGAAACATTCAGTACTTC. Translating it yields CASSFRGQGNIQYF.

This clonotype showed up just a few times. The V call is TRBV4-1, the J call TRBJ2-1; 7 bases match TRBD2. V lost 1 base to trimming and J lost 3 bases; unmatched junction nucleotides: 9. CDR1 MGHRA and CDR2 YSYEKL come from the germline V gene. CDR3 length: 17 residues. The CDR3: CASSQATTGTIYNEQFF. For the CDR3, the DNA is TGCGCCAGCAGCCAAGCCACCACCGGGACTATCTACAATGAGCAGTTCTTC.

The CDR3 coding sequence is TGTGCCAGCAACCCCCGCGTCAGATACAATGAGCAGTTCTTC. This translates into CASNPRVRYNEQFF. The chain couples TRBV28 to TRBJ2-1; D gene ambiguous. CDR1 MDHEN and CDR2 SYDVKM come from the germline V gene. The CDR3 is 14 residues long. V was cut by 7 bases and J by 4 bases, with 14 bases left in between. Together with reference TRBV28 and TRBJ2-1, the CDR3 gives the full variable domain: DVKVTQSSRYLVKRTGEKVFLECVQDMDHENMFWYRQDPGLGLRLIYFSYDVKMKEKGDIPEGYSVSREKKERFSLILESASTNQTSMYLCASNPRVRYNEQFFGPGTRLTVL.

This chain's CDR3 is CSANIPEAFF. The CDR3 bases are TGCAGTGCTAACATTCCTGAAGCTTTCTTT. V is TRBV20-1 and J is TRBJ1-1; the D is unclear. CDR1 and CDR2 from the germline V gene are DFQATT and SNEGSKA (reference sequence). The CDR3 extends over 10 amino acids. V was trimmed by 4 bases and J by 6 bases, leaving 6 bases between them.